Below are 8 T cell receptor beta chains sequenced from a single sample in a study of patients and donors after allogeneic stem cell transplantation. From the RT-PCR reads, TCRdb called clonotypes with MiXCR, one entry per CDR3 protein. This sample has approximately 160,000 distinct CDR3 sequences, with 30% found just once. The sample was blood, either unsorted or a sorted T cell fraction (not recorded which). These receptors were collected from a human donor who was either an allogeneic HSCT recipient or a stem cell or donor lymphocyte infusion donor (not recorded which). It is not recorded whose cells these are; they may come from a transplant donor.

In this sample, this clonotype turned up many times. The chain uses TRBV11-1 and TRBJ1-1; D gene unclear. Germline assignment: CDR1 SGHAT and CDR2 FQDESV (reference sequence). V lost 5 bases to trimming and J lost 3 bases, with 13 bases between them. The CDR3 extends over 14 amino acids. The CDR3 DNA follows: TGTGCCAGCAGCCATCGGGTGGAGGACACTGAAGCTTTCTTT. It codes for CASSHRVEDTEAFF.

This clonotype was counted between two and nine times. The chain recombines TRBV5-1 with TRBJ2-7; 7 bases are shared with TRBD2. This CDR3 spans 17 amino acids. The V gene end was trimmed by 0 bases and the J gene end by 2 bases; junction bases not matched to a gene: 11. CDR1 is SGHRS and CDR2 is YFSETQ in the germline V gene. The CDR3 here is CASSLESGGSWAYEQYF. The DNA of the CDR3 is TGCGCCAGCAGCTTGGAGTCCGGCGGGAGTTGGGCCTACGAGCAGTACTTC.

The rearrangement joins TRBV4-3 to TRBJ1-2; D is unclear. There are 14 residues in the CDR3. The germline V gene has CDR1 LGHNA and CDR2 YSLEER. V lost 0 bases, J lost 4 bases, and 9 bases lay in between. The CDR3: CASSQEWGGYGYTF. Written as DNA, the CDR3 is TGCGCCAGCAGCCAAGAATGGGGTGGCTATGGCTACACCTTC.

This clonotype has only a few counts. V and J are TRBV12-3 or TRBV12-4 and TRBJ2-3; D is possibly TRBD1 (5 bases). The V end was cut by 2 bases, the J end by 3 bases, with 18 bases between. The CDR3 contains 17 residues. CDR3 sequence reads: CASSLISWGPDTDTQYF. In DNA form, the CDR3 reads TGTGCCAGCAGTTTAATTTCGTGGGGCCCGGATACAGATACGCAGTATTTT.

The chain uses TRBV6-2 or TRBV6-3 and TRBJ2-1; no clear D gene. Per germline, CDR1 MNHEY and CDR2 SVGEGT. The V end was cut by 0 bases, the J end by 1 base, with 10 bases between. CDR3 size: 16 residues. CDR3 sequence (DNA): TGTGCCAGCAGTTACTCTTCTATTGAGTCCTACAATGAGCAGTTCTTC. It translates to CASSYSSIESYNEQFF.

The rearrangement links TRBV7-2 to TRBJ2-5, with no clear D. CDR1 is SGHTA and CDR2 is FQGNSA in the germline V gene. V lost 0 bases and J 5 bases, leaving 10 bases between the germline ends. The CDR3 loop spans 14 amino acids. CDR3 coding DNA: TGTGCCAGCAGCTTAGCGCTTACTTATGAGACCCAGTACTTC. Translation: CASSLALTYETQYF.

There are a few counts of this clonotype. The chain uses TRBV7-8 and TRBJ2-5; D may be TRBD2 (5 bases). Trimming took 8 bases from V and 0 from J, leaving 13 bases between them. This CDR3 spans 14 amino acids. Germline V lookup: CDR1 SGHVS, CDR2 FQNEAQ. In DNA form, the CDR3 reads TGTGCCAGCCAGCTAGCCCCGTACCAAGAGACCCAGTACTTC. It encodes CASQLAPYQETQYF.

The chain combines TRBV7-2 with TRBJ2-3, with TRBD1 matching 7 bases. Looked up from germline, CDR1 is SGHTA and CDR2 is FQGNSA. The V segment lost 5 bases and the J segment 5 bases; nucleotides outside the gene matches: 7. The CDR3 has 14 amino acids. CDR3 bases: TGTGCCAGCAGCCCTCGGGACAGCGGAGATACGCAGTATTTT. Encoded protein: CASSPRDSGDTQYF. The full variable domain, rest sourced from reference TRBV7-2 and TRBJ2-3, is GAGVSQSPSNKVTEKGKDVELRCDPISGHTALYWYRQSLGQGLEFLIYFQGNSAPDKSGLPSDRFSAERTGGSVSTLTIQRTQQEDSAVYLCASSPRDSGDTQYFGPGTRLTVL.